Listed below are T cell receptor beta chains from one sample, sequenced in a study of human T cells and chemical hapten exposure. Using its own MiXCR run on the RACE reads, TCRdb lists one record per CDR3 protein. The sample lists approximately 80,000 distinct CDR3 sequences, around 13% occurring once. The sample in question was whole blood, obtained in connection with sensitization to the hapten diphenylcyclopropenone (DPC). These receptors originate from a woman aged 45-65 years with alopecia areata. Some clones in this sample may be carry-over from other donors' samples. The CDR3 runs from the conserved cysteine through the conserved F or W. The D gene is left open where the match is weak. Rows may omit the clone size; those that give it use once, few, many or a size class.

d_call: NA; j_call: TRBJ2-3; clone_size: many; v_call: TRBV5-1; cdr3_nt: TGCGCCAGCAGCTTGTTACAGCTCACAGATACGCAGTATTTT; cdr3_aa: CASSLLQLTDTQYF
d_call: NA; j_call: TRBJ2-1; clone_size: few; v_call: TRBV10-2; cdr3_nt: TGCGCCAGCAGTGGCATGAATGAGCAGTTCTTC; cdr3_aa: CASSGMNEQFF
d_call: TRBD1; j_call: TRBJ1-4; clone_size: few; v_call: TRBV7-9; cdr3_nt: TGTGCCAGCAGCCCGACAGGGGGAACCGAAAAACTGTTTTTT; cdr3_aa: CASSPTGGTEKLFF
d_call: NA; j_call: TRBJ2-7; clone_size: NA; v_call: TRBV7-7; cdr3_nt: TGTGCCAGCAGCCCCAGCATTGGATCCTACGAGCAGTACTTC; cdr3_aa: CASSPSIGSYEQYF
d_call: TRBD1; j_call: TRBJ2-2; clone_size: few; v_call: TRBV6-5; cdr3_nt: TGTGCCAGCACACTCCAACCACAGGGGGCAAACACCGGGGAGCTGTTTTTT; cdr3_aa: CASTLQPQGANTGELFF
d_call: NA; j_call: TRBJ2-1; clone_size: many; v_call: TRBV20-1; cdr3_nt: TGCAGTGCTAGAGATTTCGCGGCCCGTGAGCAGTTCTTC; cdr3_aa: CSARDFAAREQFF
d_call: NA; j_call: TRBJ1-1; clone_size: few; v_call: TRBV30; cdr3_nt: TGTGCCTGGATAAACAGGGCTCTCGCAATGAACACTGAAGCTTTCTTT; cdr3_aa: CAWINRALAMNTEAFF
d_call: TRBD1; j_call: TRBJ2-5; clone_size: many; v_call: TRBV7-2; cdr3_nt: TGTGCCAGCAGCTTCGTGGGACAGGACGTCCAAGAGACCCAGTACTTC; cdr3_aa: CASSFVGQDVQETQYF
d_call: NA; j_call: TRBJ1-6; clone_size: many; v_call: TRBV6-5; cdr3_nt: TGTGCCGTATCCCGTAAGGGGAAGAATTCACCCCTCCACTTT; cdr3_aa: CAVSRKGKNSPLHF
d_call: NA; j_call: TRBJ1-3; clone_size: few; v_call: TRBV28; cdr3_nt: TGTGCCAGCACAGTCTCTGGAAACACCATATATTTT; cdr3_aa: CASTVSGNTIYF
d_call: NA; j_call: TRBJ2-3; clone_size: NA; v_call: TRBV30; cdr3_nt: TGTGCCTGGAGTGGGCTGTCTTCCACAGATACGCAGTATTTT; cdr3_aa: CAWSGLSSTDTQYF
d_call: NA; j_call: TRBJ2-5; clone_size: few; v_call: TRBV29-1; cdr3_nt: TGCAGCGTTGGTGAGGGAGAGACCCAGTACTTC; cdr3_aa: CSVGEGETQYF
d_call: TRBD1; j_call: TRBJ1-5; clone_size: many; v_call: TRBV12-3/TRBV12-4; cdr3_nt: TGTGCCAGCAGTCCCAGACAGGGTTACAGCAATCAGCCCCAGCATTTT; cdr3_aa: CASSPRQGYSNQPQHF
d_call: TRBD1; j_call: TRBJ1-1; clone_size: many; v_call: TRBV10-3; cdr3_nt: TGTGCCATCAACCCCGGGGCAGGGGGCGGAGAAGCTTTCTTT; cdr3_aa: CAINPGAGGGEAFF
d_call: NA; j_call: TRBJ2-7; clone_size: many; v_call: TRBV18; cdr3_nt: TGTGCCAGCTCGGACTCGGCAAATTACGAGCAGTACTTC; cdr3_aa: CASSDSANYEQYF
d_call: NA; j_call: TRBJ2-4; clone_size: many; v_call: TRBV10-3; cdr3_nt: TGTGCCATCAGTGAGTCCCGCTTAGGGGGCAAAAACATTCAGTACTTC; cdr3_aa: CAISESRLGGKNIQYF
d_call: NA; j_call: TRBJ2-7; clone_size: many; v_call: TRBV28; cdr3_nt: TGTGCCAGCACTGGCGGCTACGAGCAGTACTTC; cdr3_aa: CASTGGYEQYF
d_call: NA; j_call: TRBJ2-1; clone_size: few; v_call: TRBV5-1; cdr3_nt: TGCGCCAGCAGCTTGGAAGGGCCAGCGGTTCTCAATGAGCAGTTCTTC; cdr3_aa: CASSLEGPAVLNEQFF
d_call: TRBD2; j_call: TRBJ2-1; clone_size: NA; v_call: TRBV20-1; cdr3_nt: TGCAGTGCTAGACGAAGCGGGAGCTACAATGAGCAGTTCTTC; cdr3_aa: CSARRSGSYNEQFF
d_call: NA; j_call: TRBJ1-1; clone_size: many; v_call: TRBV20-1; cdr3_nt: TGCAGTGCTAGAGATCCTTTCGGGGGTGACACTGAAGCTTTCTTT; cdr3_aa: CSARDPFGGDTEAFF
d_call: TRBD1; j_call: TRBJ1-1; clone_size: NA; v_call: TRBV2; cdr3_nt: TGTGCCAGCAGTGAAGCGGTAACAGGGGCAGGAGACACTGAAGCTTTCTTT; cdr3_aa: CASSEAVTGAGDTEAFF
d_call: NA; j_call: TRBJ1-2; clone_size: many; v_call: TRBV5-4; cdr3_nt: TGTGCCAGCAGCCCAGGACGGACGAACTATGGCTACACCTTC; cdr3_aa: CASSPGRTNYGYTF
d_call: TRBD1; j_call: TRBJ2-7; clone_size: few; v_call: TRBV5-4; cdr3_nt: TGTGCCAGCAGCGTAGAACAGGGGTCCTACGAGCAGTACTTC; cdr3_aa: CASSVEQGSYEQYF
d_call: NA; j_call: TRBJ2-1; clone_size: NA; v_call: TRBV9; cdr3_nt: TGTGCCAGCAGCGTCCCCATCTCGGATGAGCAGTTCTTC; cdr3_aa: CASSVPISDEQFF
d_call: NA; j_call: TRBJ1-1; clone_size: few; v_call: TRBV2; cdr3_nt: TGTGCCAGCAGTGAATTGAGGGGGACCACTGAAGCTTTCTTT; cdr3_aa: CASSELRGTTEAFF
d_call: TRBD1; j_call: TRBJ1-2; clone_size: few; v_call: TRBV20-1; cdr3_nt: TGCAGTGCCCCGGTGCGGGACAGGCCATATGGCTACACCTTC; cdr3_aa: CSAPVRDRPYGYTF
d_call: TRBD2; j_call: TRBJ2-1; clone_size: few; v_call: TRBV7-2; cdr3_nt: TGTGCCAGCAGCAACAGACTAGCGAGGTCCTACAATGAGCAGTTCTTC; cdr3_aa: CASSNRLARSYNEQFF
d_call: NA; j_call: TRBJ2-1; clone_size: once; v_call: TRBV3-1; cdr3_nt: TGTGCCAGCAGCCGTCAACCCAGGACTAAAGACGGTGAGCAGTTCTTC; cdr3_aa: CASSRQPRTKDGEQFF
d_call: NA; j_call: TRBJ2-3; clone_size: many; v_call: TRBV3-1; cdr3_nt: TGTGCCAGCAGCCATTGGCGGGGCTACACAGATACGCAGTATTTT; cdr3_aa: CASSHWRGYTDTQYF
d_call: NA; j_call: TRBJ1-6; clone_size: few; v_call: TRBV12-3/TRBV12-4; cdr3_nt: TGTGCCAGCAGTTTAACAGGGTCAAATTCACCCCTCCACTTT; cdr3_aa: CASSLTGSNSPLHF
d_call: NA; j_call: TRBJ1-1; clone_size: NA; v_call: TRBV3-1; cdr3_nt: TGTGCCAGCAGCCACGCAGGGTTGAACACTGAAGCTTTCTTT; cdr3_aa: CASSHAGLNTEAFF
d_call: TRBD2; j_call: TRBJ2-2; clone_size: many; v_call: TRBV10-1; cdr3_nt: TGCGCCAGCAGTGACTCCACTAGCGTAGCGAACACCGGGGAGCTGTTTTTT; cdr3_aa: CASSDSTSVANTGELFF
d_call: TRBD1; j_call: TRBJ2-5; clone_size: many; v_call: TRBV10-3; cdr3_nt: TGTGCCATCAGCGCCGGGACAGGGTACCAAGAGACCCAGTACTTC; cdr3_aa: CAISAGTGYQETQYF
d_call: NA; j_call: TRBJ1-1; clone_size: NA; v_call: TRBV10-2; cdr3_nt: TGCGCCAGCAGCCGCAGGGGCCCGAACACTGAAGCTTTCTTT; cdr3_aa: CASSRRGPNTEAFF
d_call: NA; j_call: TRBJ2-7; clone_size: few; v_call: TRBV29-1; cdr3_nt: TGCAGCGTTGACCCAGGGGCGCCTTCCTACGAGCAGTACTTC; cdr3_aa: CSVDPGAPSYEQYF
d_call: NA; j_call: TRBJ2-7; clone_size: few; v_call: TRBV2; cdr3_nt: TGTGCCAGCAGAAACCCCGGGGACTACGAGCAGTACTTC; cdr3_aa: CASRNPGDYEQYF
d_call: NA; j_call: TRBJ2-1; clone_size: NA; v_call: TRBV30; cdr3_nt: TGTGCCTGGAGTGTTGACAGAACCAATGAGCAGTTCTTC; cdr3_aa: CAWSVDRTNEQFF
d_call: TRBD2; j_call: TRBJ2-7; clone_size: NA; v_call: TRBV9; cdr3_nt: TGTGCCAGCAGCTGGGGGGGTAGCGCCGCGCATCCCTACGAGCAGTACTTC; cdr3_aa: CASSWGGSAAHPYEQYF
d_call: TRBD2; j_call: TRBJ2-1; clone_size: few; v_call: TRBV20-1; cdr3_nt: TGCAGTGCTCCCCCCCTACTAGCGGGAGTTAATGAGCAGTTCTTC; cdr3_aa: CSAPPLLAGVNEQFF
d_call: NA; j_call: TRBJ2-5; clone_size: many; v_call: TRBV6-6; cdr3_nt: TGTGCCAGCAGTTACCCGACTAACGGAGAGACCCAGTACTTC; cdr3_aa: CASSYPTNGETQYF
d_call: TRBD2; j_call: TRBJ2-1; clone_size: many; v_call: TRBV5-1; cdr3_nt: TGCGCCAGCAGCCAAACTAGCGGTCTACGAGAGCAGTTCTTC; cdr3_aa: CASSQTSGLREQFF
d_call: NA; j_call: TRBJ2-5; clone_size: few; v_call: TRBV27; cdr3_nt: TGTGCCAGCAGCCCGGGGCAGGCGTACCAAGAGACCCAGTACTTC; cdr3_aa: CASSPGQAYQETQYF
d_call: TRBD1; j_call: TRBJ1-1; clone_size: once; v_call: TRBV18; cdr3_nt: TGTGCCAGCTCACGTTACGGGGGGACAGGCGAAACGAACACTGAAGCTTTCTTT; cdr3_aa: CASSRYGGTGETNTEAFF
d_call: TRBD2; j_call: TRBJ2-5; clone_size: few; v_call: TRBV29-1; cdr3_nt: TGCAGCGTTCGAGCGGGAGGGCAAGAGACCCAGTACTTC; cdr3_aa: CSVRAGGQETQYF
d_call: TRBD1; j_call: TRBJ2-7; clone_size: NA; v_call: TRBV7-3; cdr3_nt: TGTGCCAGCAGTCCAGGGGGCGCGAGCGCCTACGAGCAGTACTTC; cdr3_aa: CASSPGGASAYEQYF
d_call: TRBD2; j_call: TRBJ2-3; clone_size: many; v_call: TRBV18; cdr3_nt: TGTGCCAGCTCACCGAGCCTTGGTACTAGCGGGAGCACAGATACGCAGTATTTT; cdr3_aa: CASSPSLGTSGSTDTQYF
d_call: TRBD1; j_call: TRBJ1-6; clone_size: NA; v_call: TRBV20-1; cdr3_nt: TGCAGTGCTACAACAGGGGCGGGATCACCCCTCCACTTT; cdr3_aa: CSATTGAGSPLHF
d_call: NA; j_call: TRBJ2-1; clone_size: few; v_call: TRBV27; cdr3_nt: TGTGCCAGCAGCCTAACCCGGGGCCATGGGAATGAGCAGTTCTTC; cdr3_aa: CASSLTRGHGNEQFF
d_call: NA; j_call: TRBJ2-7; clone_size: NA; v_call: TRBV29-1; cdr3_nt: TGCAGCGTTGCACCGACAGGTTCCTACGAGCAGTACTTC; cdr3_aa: CSVAPTGSYEQYF
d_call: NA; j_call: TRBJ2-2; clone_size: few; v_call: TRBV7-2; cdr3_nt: TGTGCCAGCAGCTCTTACACCGGGGAGCTGTTTTTT; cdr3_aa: CASSSYTGELFF
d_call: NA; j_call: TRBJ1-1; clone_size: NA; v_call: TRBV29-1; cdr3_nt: TGCAGCGTTTCGGTAGACGTTAACACTGAAGCTTTCTTT; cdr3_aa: CSVSVDVNTEAFF
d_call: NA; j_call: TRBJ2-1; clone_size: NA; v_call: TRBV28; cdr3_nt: TGTGCCAGCATAGGGTCGACCTACAATGAGCAGTTCTTC; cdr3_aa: CASIGSTYNEQFF
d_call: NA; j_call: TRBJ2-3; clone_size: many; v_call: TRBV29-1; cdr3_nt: TGCAGCGCACGACCGGGAGATACGCAGTATTTT; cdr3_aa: CSARPGDTQYF
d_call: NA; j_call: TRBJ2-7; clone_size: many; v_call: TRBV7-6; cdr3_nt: TGTGCCAGCAGAGCTAGGGAGTCGGGAAGCCACGAGCAGTACTTC; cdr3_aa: CASRARESGSHEQYF
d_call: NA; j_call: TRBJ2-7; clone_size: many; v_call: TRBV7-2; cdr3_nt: TGTGCCAGCATCCCTCGTGCAGCCTACGAGCAGTACTTC; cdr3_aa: CASIPRAAYEQYF
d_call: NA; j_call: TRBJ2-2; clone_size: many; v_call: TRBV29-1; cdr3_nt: TGCAGCGTCGGGACGGGCACCGGGGAGCTGTTTTTT; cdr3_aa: CSVGTGTGELFF
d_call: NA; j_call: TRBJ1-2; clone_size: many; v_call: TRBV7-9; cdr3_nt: TGTGCCAGCAGCTTAGAGGGTGACTATGGCTACACCTTC; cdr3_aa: CASSLEGDYGYTF